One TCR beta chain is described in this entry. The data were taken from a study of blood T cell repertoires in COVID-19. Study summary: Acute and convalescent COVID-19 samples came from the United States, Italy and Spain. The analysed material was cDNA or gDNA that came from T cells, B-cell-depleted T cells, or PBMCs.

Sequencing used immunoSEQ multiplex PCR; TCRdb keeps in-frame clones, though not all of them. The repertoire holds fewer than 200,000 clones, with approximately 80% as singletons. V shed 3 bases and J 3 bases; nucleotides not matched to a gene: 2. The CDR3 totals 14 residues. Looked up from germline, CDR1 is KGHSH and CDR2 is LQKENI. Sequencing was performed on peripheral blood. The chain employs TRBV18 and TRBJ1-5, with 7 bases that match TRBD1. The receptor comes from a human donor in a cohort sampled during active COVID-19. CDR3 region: CASSPDRDNQPQHF. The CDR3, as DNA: TGTGCCAGCTCACCTGACAGGGACAATCAGCCCCAGCATTTT.